These T cell receptor beta chains were read from a single sample in a study of CXCR3-negative and CXCR3-positive naive CD8 T cells. With the 5' RACE reads reprocessed, TCRdb shows one record per CDR3 protein and no DNA. This listing includes some 140,000 distinct CDR3 sequences. The sample consisted of naive CXCR3+ CD8+ T cells from blood. The receptor set was obtained from a human donor in good health. Some clones in this sample may be carry-over from other donors' samples. CDR3s include the opening cysteine and the closing phenylalanine or tryptophan. Clone sizes are given selectively: once, few, many, or a class where the clone is expanded.

>TRBJ2-1|TRBV11-3|.
CASSLERGGLDEQFF
>TRBJ2-3|TRBV6-5|.
CASRSEDASTDTQYF
>TRBJ2-1|TRBV5-8|.
CASSTLLENGNEQFF
>TRBJ2-5|TRBV12-3/TRBV12-4|.
CASRPALEKEETQYF
>TRBJ1-4|TRBV7-6|medium-sized
CASSLNPDSTSTNEKLFF
>TRBJ2-7|TRBV20-1|.
CSAPDRDPYEQYF
>TRBJ1-5|TRBV29-1|.
CSDPTKGQGVTRPQHF
>TRBJ1-2|TRBV12-3/TRBV12-4|.
CASSHNRGHAGYTF
>TRBJ2-5|TRBV11-1|.
CASSLGLAELSPETQYF
>TRBJ2-7|TRBV11-2|.
CASSLAAAHSYEQYF
>TRBJ2-2|TRBV7-9|.
CASSLRDRWNTGELFF
>TRBJ2-3|TRBV29-1|.
CSVDPGLAADTQYF
>TRBJ2-1|TRBV7-6|.
CASSHRDSIYNEQFF
>TRBJ1-2|TRBV7-2|.
CASSLGGEQALYGYTF
>TRBJ1-6|TRBV12-3/TRBV12-4|.
CASSPRVGKGNSPLHF
>TRBJ2-5|TRBV13|.
CASSTRLAGALPETQYF
>TRBJ1-4|TRBV29-1|.
CSVASREKLFF
>TRBJ2-1|TRBV5-1|.
CASSLAPSGNYNEQFF
>TRBJ2-7|TRBV7-9|.
CASSRYGTTGHYEQYF
>TRBJ1-1|TRBV7-9|.
CASTTGISKNAEAFF
>TRBJ2-5|TRBV7-3|.
CASSLTGYQETQYF
>TRBJ2-1|TRBV29-1|.
CSVAKQGRGNEQFF
>TRBJ1-5|TRBV27|.
CASSLRGAQPQHF
>TRBJ1-5|TRBV29-1|.
CSVEEGYGNQPQHF